This T cell receptor (beta chain) was obtained from a study of neurological immune-mediated disorders. The CDR3 consists of 12 residues. Trimming cost V 2 bases and J 3 bases, with 5 bases left between them. CDR1 MNHEY and CDR2 SVGEGT come from the germline V gene. Unsorted libraries were generated from 2 million PBMCs. These cells had been stored in RNAlater at -80 C. It was by 5'RACE with 10-nucleotide random UMIs that the cDNA was made. TCRdb reprocessed the 5' RACE reads via MiXCR and lists one record per CDR3 protein. The sample holds just over 95,000 distinct CDR3 sequences, 3.5% to 4% seen once. Study-level results: Among 34 multiple sclerosis patients, 18 had repertoires that phylogenetic grouping placed in one related-CDR3 cluster, a possible signature. TCR clonal expansion peaked in HTLV-1-associated myelopathy patients and was lowest in multiple sclerosis patients.

This clonotype appeared many times. The antigen remains unidentified. The J gene is TRBJ2-7, the V gene TRBV6-2 or TRBV6-3, with unresolved D. The sequencing sample was made of PBMCs. The sequence came from a woman younger than 35 with multiple sclerosis. CDR3 DNA: TGTGCCAGCAGTTACGGGGTCTACGAGCAGTACTTC. Translating gives CASSYGVYEQYF.